The 16 T cell receptor beta chains reported below all come from one sample, sequenced in a study of tumor-infiltrating lymphocytes in localized non-small cell lung cancer. Produced via immunoSEQ multiplex PCR; TCRdb's table is partial and in-frame only. Of over 5,500 clones in the sample, 74% were seen once. The sequenced sample was uninvolved lung tissue not adjacent to the tumor. The receptors were sampled from a human donor with non-small cell lung cancer.

CDR3 in amino acids: CASSLSGLATYEQYF. CDR3 coding DNA: TGTGCCAGCAGCTTATCGGGCCTAGCTACCTACGAGCAGTACTTC. V and J are TRBV7-2 and TRBJ2-7; TRBD2 might be the D (5 bases). Germline V CDR1 and CDR2: SGHTA, FQGNSA. The CDR3 runs to 15 residues. Trimming took 2 bases from V and 2 from J, leaving 13 bases between them.

This chain connects TRBV7-9 to TRBJ1-2, with a possible D match to TRBD1 (5 bases). The CDR3 length is 16 residues. Per the germline V gene, CDR1 is SEHNR and CDR2 is FQNEAQ (reference sequence). Deletions cut 1 base from V and 7 bases from J, with 19 bases between. The CDR3 DNA reads as TGTGCCAGCAGCTTAGGGGCCGGGACTCCTCTTGCTGGCTACACCTTC. The encoded protein is CASSLGAGTPLAGYTF.

The J gene is TRBJ1-1, the V gene TRBV5-5, with unresolved D. The length of the CDR3 is 14 residues. The V gene lost 4 bases and the J gene lost 3 bases, with 13 bases spanning the gap. The germline V gene encodes CDR1 SGHKS and CDR2 YYEKEE (reference sequence). CDR3 amino acids: CASSPGLADTEAFF. The CDR3 bases are TGTGCCAGCAGCCCGGGCCTCGCGGACACTGAAGCTTTCTTT.

The gene calls are TRBV30 and TRBJ1-6, with 7 bases aligning to TRBD1. Germline-derived CDR1 and CDR2 are GTSNPN and SVGIG (reference sequence). V lost 7 bases to trimming and J lost 0 bases; unmatched junction nucleotides: 3. The length of the CDR3 is 14 residues. The CDR3 reads CALAGGSYNSPLHF. CDR3 DNA: TGTGCCTTGGCAGGGGGCTCCTATAATTCACCCCTCCACTTT.

The V gene is TRBV4-3, the J gene TRBJ1-5; 9 bases agree with TRBD1. After removal of 3 bases from V and 0 bases from J, the junction contained 9 bases not matched to a gene. This CDR3 is 18 amino acids long. Germline lookup yields CDR1 LGHNA and CDR2 YSLEER. The CDR3 loop is CASSQDPQGALSNQPQHF. In DNA, the CDR3 is TGCGCCAGCAGCCAGGATCCACAGGGGGCGCTTAGCAATCAGCCCCAGCATTTT.

This clone was observed a handful of times. V usage is TRBV7-2 and J usage is TRBJ1-1; D is perhaps TRBD1 (5 bases). Looked up from germline, CDR1 is SGHTA and CDR2 is FQGNSA. CDR3 size: 15 residues. The V and J ends lost 5 bases and 4 bases respectively, with 17 bases between them. CDR3 residues: CASSPDRGFTTEAFF. In DNA, the CDR3 is TGTGCCAGCAGCCCAGATCGGGGGTTCACCACTGAAGCTTTCTTT.

This clone was seen a handful of times. The rearrangement uses TRBV9 and TRBJ2-2; TRBD2 is a possible D gene (6 bases). Trimming removed 5 bases at V and 0 bases at J, with 11 bases between. Germline CDR1 SGDLS, CDR2 YYNGEE. This CDR3 spans 15 amino acids. The DNA of the CDR3 is TGTGCCAGCAGGGCGGGGAGCGCGAACACCGGGGAGCTGTTTTTT. This sequence encodes CASRAGSANTGELFF.

The chain carries TRBV19 and TRBJ1-1; the D gene is possibly TRBD1 (6 bases). V was clipped by 7 bases and J by 7 bases, with 19 bases between them. Germline-derived CDR1 and CDR2 are LNHDA and SQIVND (reference sequence). The CDR3 contains 14 residues. DNA of the CDR3: TGTGCCAGTAACCCCGGCGGGACATCGCTTGAAGCTTTCTTT. Translation gives CASNPGGTSLEAFF.

V usage is TRBV6-5 and J usage is TRBJ1-2; no firm D call. The germline gives CDR1 MNHEY, CDR2 SVGAGI. CDR3 length: 13 residues. V was shortened by 0 bases and J by 4 bases, with 6 bases between the two germline ends. The CDR3 reads CASSYSQVYGYTF. CDR3 nucleotide sequence: TGTGCCAGCAGTTACTCTCAAGTCTATGGCTACACCTTC.

This clone was seen more than once but under ten times. The chain uses TRBV12-2 and TRBJ1-6; TRBD1 is the table's D call and was not checked against the DNA. TRBV12-2 is deemed a pseudogene. The CDR3 length is 13 residues. The CDR3 region has the DNA TGTGAGGACAGTTCCTTTTATAATTCACCCCTCCACTTT. This translates into CEDSSFYNSPLHF.

This clone turned up a few times. The V gene is TRBV19, the J gene TRBJ1-1; D gene unclear. The CDR3 is 15 residues long. Trimming shortened V by 7 bases and J by 0 bases, and 15 bases separated the two germline ends. Germline CDR1 reads LNHDA; CDR2 reads SQIVND (reference sequence). The DNA of the CDR3 is TGTGCCAGTACCCAAGGCCCGGGTTTGAACACTGAAGCTTTCTTT. Protein sequence: CASTQGPGLNTEAFF.

The chain has TRBV5-6 and TRBJ2-1; 10 bases line up with TRBD1. Germline assignment: CDR1 SGHDT and CDR2 YYEEEE. V lost 4 bases, J lost 2 bases, and 6 bases stayed unmatched. The CDR3 has 16 amino acids. The CDR3 coding sequence is TGTGCCAGCAGCAAGGACAGGGGGGAAACCTACAATGAGCAGTTCTTC. This codes for CASSKDRGETYNEQFF.

The sample holds a few counts of this clone. This rearrangement joins TRBV19 to TRBJ1-1; D is unresolved. The CDR3 length is 12 residues. Germline V gives CDR1 LNHDA, CDR2 SQIVND (reference sequence). The germline V and J ends were trimmed by 6 bases and 4 bases, with 9 bases remaining between them. The CDR3 DNA follows: TGTGCCAGTAGGGGGTTGGTCACTGAAGCTTTCTTT. It yields the protein CASRGLVTEAFF.

This clone was picked up a small number of times. This sequence joins TRBV4-2 and TRBJ2-5; TRBD2 is a possible D gene (5 bases). The V end lost 1 base, the J end lost 2 bases, and 20 bases lay between the germline ends. Germline V CDR1 and CDR2: LGHNA, YNFKEQ. The CDR3 covers 18 residues. The CDR3 sequence: CASSQGRGWGRPQETQYF. The DNA for the CDR3 is TGTGCCAGCAGCCAAGGTCGGGGTTGGGGTCGGCCTCAAGAGACCCAGTACTTC.

By its share, this clone is medium-sized. The V gene is TRBV6-1, the J gene TRBJ2-1; 9 nucleotides match TRBD2. Germline trimming cut 0 bases from V and 7 bases from J; bases unmatched to any gene: 4. Looked up from germline, CDR1 is MNHNS and CDR2 is SASEGT. This CDR3 region has 15 residues. CDR3 sequence reads: CASSEAAGGYNEQFF. The DNA of the CDR3 is TGTGCCAGCAGTGAAGCTGCGGGGGGGTATAATGAGCAGTTCTTC.

The V and J genes are TRBV25-1 and TRBJ2-1; maybe TRBD1 (8 bases). Per the germline V gene, CDR1 is MGHDK and CDR2 is SYGVNS. With 3 bases removed from V and 4 bases from J, the gap between germline ends came to 16 bases. This CDR3 region has 16 residues. The CDR3 DNA is TGTGCCAGCAGTGATACAGGGGGAGGGAGATACAATGAGCAGTTCTTC. Its protein product is CASSDTGGGRYNEQFF.